The subject of this entry is one TCR beta chain. The antigen remains unidentified. This sample was taken from a study of graft-versus-host responses after intestinal transplantation. Study as a whole: Recipients had transplants, and these were multivisceral, liver-intestinal, or isolated intestinal. For around 3 years after anti-thymocyte globulin induction, all recipients took tacrolimus and steroids. Whole-study findings and limits: Early post-transplant HvG declines were associated with peak circulating GvH clone levels. Graft-donor T cell macrochimerism in patients accompanied high graft-versus-host to host-versus-graft clonal ratios in allografts.

In germline, CDR1 is MDHEN, CDR2 SYDVKM. The CDR3 consists of 11 residues. The V and J ends lost 7 bases and 6 bases respectively, with 10 bases between them. Clones were read by immunoSEQ multiplex PCR, and TCRdb kept only the in-frame ones, dropping some. Here the sample spans over 85,000 clones, roughly 91% being singletons. The chain joins TRBV28 to TRBJ2-7; D remains ambiguous. The input for sequencing was unstimulated CD8+ T cells sorted from spleen or lymph node cells, taken before intestinal transplant. This TCR was recovered from a human donor who received an intestinal transplant. The CDR3 coding sequence is TGTGCCAGCACTCGGAGCACCGAGCAGTACTTC. As protein: CASTRSTEQYF. Complete variable domain (other parts from reference TRBV28 and TRBJ2-7): DVKVTQSSRYLVKRTGEKVFLECVQDMDHENMFWYRQDPGLGLRLIYFSYDVKMKEKGDIPEGYSVSREKKERFSLILESASTNQTSMYLCASTRSTEQYFGPGTRLTVT.